This T cell receptor beta chain was recorded in a study of graft-versus-host responses after intestinal transplantation. General study points: Among circulating GvH clones, peak levels were associated with early post-transplant declines in HvG clones.

As for this clone: The antigen remains undetermined.

The ends were cut back, 3 bases at V and 3 bases at J, with 16 bases in the middle. CDR1 SGDLS and CDR2 YYNGEE come from the germline V gene. The CDR3 runs to 15 residues. Produced via immunoSEQ multiplex PCR; TCRdb's table is partial and in-frame only. The sample lists roughly 110,000 clones; roughly 89% were seen once. Sequences were derived from unstimulated CD4+ T cells sorted from spleen or lymph node cells, sampled before transplant. V and J are TRBV9 and TRBJ2-7; D might be TRBD1 or TRBD2, each matching 6 bases. The receptor comes from a human donor who was the organ donor for an intestinal transplant. The CDR3 coding sequence is TGTGCCAGCAGCGCCGGCGCCGGGGGCTACTACGAGCAGTACTTC. This translates into CASSAGAGGYYEQYF.